A selection of T cell receptor beta chains follows, all from one sample in a study of T cell responses to AZD1222 COVID-19 vaccine. Here immunoSEQ multiplex PCR was the method, and the copy in TCRdb shows in-frame clones only, minus some. The data show about 200,000 clones, 80% to 95% seen once. The input for sequencing was peripheral blood, taken 28 days after the second AZD1222 dose. These receptors were taken from an adult who received the AZD1222 COVID-19 vaccine. Both conserved end residues are trimmed from each CDR3. D genes are given only for firm matches. The size entry is marked missing in some rows and otherwise reads once, few, many or a size class.

>-|-|TRBV5-1|TRBJ1-2
ASSFGRRNYGYT
>TRBD1|-|TRBV19|TRBJ1-1
ASSRIGGTNTEAF
>TRBD2|-|TRBV7-2|TRBJ2-3
ASSPTRTSGGDTQY
>-|-|TRBV6-6|TRBJ1-1
ASSYGRGVPEAF
>-|-|TRBV5-1|TRBJ1-4
ASSARSGTTHEKLF
>TRBD1|-|TRBV10-2|TRBJ1-5
ASSEVEQGLSNQPQH
>TRBD1|-|TRBV6-1|TRBJ1-5
ASSEALVQGDQPQH
>TRBD1|once|TRBV4-3|TRBJ1-2
ASSHRARGPRGYT
>-|-|TRBV5-6|TRBJ2-3
ASSFRVGGWADTQY
>TRBD1|-|TRBV6-6|TRBJ1-6
ASSPSRAGTGGLSPLH
>TRBD2|-|TRBV13|TRBJ2-1
ASRSGVSYNEQF
>-|once|TRBV2|TRBJ1-1
ASSTSRTEAF
>-|once|TRBV10-2|TRBJ1-1
ASRAALGDTEAF
>-|-|TRBV4-1|TRBJ1-5
ASSHPGEYSNQPQH
>-|-|TRBV5-1|TRBJ1-3
ASSLNSPGNTIY
>-|-|TRBV2|TRBJ1-6
ASIVQRERSPLH
>TRBD1|once|TRBV6-6|TRBJ2-1
ASSHGTGIIARYNEQF
>-|-|TRBV6-5|TRBJ1-1
ASWWGAEAF
>TRBD1|-|TRBV7-6|TRBJ1-3
ASSYRGRGLSSGNTIY
>TRBD2|-|TRBV5-4|TRBJ2-7
ASSPTSGGGYEQY
>-|-|TRBV5-4|TRBJ2-7
ASSSSSRSSYEQY
>-|-|TRBV3-1/TRBV3-2|TRBJ1-3
ASSPRGDGDTIY
>TRBD2|-|TRBV7-2|TRBJ2-1
ASSWTSGGEQF
>-|-|TRBV5-1|TRBJ1-1
ASRGDTEAF
>-|-|TRBV18|TRBJ2-7
ASSPLLGDRLSSYEQY